This T cell receptor beta chain was captured by sequencing in a study of T cell responses to AZD1222 COVID-19 vaccine (dated by TCRdb to about 2021). For context, the study as a whole: TCR sequencing covered about 230 trial participants: 207 given two doses of AZD1222 and 26 given two doses of MenACWY control vaccine. Trial participants were enrolled by age into 18-55, 56-69 and 70-plus year subgroups, with approximately 150, 28 and 58 TCR-sequenced participants respectively.

The CDR3 has 16 amino acids, counting the end cysteine and phenylalanine. Only CDR3 DNA remains: 48 bases, in frame from the first base. The junction shows trimming of 1 base on V and 8 bases on J, plus 18 bases between the germline ends. The germline V gene (reference sequence) sets CDR1 to SGHAT and CDR2 to FQDESV. The time point label here, explained by the study, means: about 28 days (+/-7) after the second vaccine dose. Per the publication, the treatment or condition label means: meningococcal conjugate vaccine given as trial control. The vaccinee samples were drawn from two UK trials, COV001 and COV002, one of which was a single-blind randomized controlled phase 2/3 trial testing AZD1222 (ChAdOx1 nCoV-19) in healthy adults. For TCRbeta chain sequencing, PBMC samples were collected from trial participants at day 0 and at day 28 after the second dose. Notes on this clone: Its antigen is still unknown. Per-base quality was not reported, and no clone a single base away is much larger than it.

The CDR3 regions of human TCRbeta chains were subjected to immunosequencing. The published analysis was carried out like this. TCRs in the repertoires were matched against a reference library of SARS-CoV-2-specific TCRs that had been generated with the MIRA antigen-specificity platform. Breadth was defined as the fraction of unique TCRs that were SARS-CoV-2-associated, and depth was defined as the fraction of total T cells that were SARS-CoV-2-associated. Using the MIRA data, each spike-specific TCR was mapped to the spike region that the TCR reacts to and placed in a CD4 or CD8 class. Log10-transformed breadth and depth values were compared by one-way ANOVA with Sidak's multiple comparisons tests. TCRdb's version of the immuneACCESS table is confined to in-frame rearrangements and falls short of the full clone set. An unresolved V gene accounts for under half of the shortfall where checked; the remainder is of unknown origin. That table supplies the V and J calls and clone size; D and trimming were determined from the DNA. In this sample the table shows about 140,000 clones, roughly nine tenths of which occur a single time. The ten largest account for 7.5% to 9.5% of the sample.

Overall results and qualifications from the work: A significant rise in spike-specific TCR breadth and depth was observed after two AZD1222 doses relative to day 0 and relative to MenACWY recipients. Conclusions about previously exposed vaccinees are limited, since just five or six AZD1222 recipients were seropositive for SARS-CoV-2 at baseline. Participants were mostly white British and included more females than males, and it was suggested by the authors that clonal diversity may have been underestimated. Nearly half of unique spike-specific TCRs reportedly recognized epitopes outside regions mutated in the B.1.351 and B.1.1.7 variants. The 56-69-year group was small, and its depth increase did not reach significance, likely because of low power. The vaccine-associated CD4 TCRs covered the entire spike protein, and the dominant responses fell in regions 160-218 and 743-854. Because no samples from the day 14 peak response were available, repertoires could be characterized only after the peak T cell response.

The TCR sequence derives from an adult who received the MenACWY meningococcal vaccine as a control. Recombination connected TRBV11-1 to TRBJ2-1, with the D gene uncertain. The specimen comprised peripheral blood, sampled 28 days after the second dose of the MenACWY control vaccine. The DNA sequence follows: TGTGCCAGCAGCTTAGGGGCAGGAATTATCCTCCATGAGCAGTTCTTC. Its amino acids are CASSLGAGIILHEQFF.